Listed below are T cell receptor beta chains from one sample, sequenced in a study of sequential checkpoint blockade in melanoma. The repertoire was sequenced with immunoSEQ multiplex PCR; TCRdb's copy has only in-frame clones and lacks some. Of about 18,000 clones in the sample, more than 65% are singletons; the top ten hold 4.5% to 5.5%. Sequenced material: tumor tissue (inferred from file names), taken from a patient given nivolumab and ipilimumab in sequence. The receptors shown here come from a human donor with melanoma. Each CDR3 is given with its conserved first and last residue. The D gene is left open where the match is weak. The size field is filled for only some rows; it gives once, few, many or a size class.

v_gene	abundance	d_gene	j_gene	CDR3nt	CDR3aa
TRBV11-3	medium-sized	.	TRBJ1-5	TGTGCCAGCAGCTTAGGGACGGGCAGCAATCAGCCCCAGCATTTT	CASSLGTGSNQPQHF
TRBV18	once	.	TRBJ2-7	TGTGCCAGCTCACCCGCGACAGAGGACTACGAGCAGTACTTC	CASSPATEDYEQYF
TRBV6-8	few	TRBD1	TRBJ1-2	TGTGCCAGCAAGCTCACAGGGGGGGGCTATGGCTACACCTTC	CASKLTGGGYGYTF
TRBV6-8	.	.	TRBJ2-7	TGTGCCAGCACGGTGGCAGGCCACCTTTACGAGCAGTACTTC	CASTVAGHLYEQYF
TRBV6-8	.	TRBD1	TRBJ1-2	TGTGCCAGCCTAACCCCAGGGGGCCATGGCTACACCTTC	CASLTPGGHGYTF
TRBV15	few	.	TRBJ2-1	TGTGCCACCAGCAGGGAACTAGCCACATACAATGAGCAGTTCTTC	CATSRELATYNEQFF
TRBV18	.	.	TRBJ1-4	TGTGCCAGCTCACAGGGATTAGGTGAAAAACTGTTTTTT	CASSQGLGEKLFF
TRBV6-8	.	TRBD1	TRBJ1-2	TGTGCCAGCAGGGGACAGGGGGTACGTGGCTACACCTTC	CASRGQGVRGYTF
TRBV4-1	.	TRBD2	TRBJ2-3	TGCGCCAGCAGCGTCCCGGGACTAGTCACAGATACGCAGTATTTT	CASSVPGLVTDTQYF
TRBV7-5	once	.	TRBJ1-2	TGTGCCAGCAGCTTGGGGACAGCGTTGGGATTTCCCACTGGCTACACCTTC	CASSLGTALGFPTGYTF
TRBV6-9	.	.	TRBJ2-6	TGTGCCAGCAGTTCCCCGGACCTTTTCTGGGCCAACGTCCTGACTTTC	CASSSPDLFWANVLTF
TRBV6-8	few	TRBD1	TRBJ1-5	TGTGCCAGCAGGGCGGACAGGGGGAACAATCAGCCCCAGCATTTT	CASRADRGNNQPQHF
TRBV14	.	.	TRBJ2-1	TGTGCCAGCAGCCACGCCGCTGGGTGGCGGAGGGTTAGTGAGCAGTTCTTC	CASSHAAGWRRVSEQFF
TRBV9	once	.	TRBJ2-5	TGTGCCAGCAGTTTTCAGGGGAGTACCCAGTACTTC	CASSFQGSTQYF
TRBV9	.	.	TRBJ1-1	TGTGCCAGCAGTATGATTGGGACTCGGAGGCGAGCTTTCTTT	CASSMIGTRRRAFF
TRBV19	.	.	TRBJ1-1	TGTGCCAGTAGTTGGGGTCGGGGAAGTACTGAAGCTTTCTTT	CASSWGRGSTEAFF
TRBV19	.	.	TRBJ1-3	TGTGCCAGTAGTATATCGGCAGTTTCTGGAAACACCATATATTTT	CASSISAVSGNTIYF
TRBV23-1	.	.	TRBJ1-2	TGCGCCAGCAGCTTGGGAGGGTTGAATGGCTACACCTTC	CASSLGGLNGYTF
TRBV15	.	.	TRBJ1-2	TGTGCCAGCAGCTTAGAGCTGGGGAGAGAAGATGGCTACACCTTC	CASSLELGREDGYTF
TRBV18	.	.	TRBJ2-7	TGTGCCAGCTCACCAGAGGGGCAATACGAGCAGTACTTC	CASSPEGQYEQYF
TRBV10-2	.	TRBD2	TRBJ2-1	TGCGCCAGCGCGGCGGGGAGCGGGAGGGACAATGAGCAGTTCTTC	CASAAGSGRDNEQFF
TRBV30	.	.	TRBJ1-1	TGTGCCTGGAGTGAATTTGGCAGTGAAGCTTTCTTT	CAWSEFGSEAFF
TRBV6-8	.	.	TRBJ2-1	TGTGCCAGCAGTCCGGGGGGCCGTGGCAATGAGCAGTTCTTC	CASSPGGRGNEQFF
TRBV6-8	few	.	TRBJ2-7	TGTGCCAGCAGTCTGACCCTCTACGAGCAGTACTTC	CASSLTLYEQYF
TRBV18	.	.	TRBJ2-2	TGTGCCAGCTCCCCCAGGGCGGCCACCGGGGAGCTGTTTTTT	CASSPRAATGELFF
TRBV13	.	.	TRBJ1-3	TGTGCCAGCATATTCTCCCTCGGGGACACCATATATTTT	CASIFSLGDTIYF
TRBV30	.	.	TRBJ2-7	TGTGCCTGGAGTGAGGGGGGTTACTACGAGCAGTACTTC	CAWSEGGYYEQYF
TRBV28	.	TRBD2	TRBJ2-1	TGTGCCAGCAGTTCAGAGCGGGAGGGCCTTTCTTACAATGAGCAGTTCTTC	CASSSEREGLSYNEQFF
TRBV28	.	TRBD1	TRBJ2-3	TGTGCCAGCAGTTTGCCCTTGCCGGGACAGGGCACAGATACGCAGTATTTT	CASSLPLPGQGTDTQYF
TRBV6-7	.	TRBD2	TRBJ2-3	TGTGCCAGCAGCCCGGGTCTGGGATTCGCTAGCGGGACCACAGATACGCAGTATTTT	CASSPGLGFASGTTDTQYF
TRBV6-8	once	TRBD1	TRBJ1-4	TGTGCCAGCAGGAGGGGGCGGAACAATGAAAAACTGTTTTTT	CASRRGRNNEKLFF
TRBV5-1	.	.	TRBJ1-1	TGCGCCAGCAGCTTGGCCCAAACGAACACTGAAGCTTTCTTT	CASSLAQTNTEAFF
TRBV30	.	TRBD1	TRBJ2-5	TGTGCCTGGAGTGTCCAGGGGGCGGGAGAGACCCAGTACTTC	CAWSVQGAGETQYF
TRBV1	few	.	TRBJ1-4	TGCGCCAGCAGCCAAGATACACGGGGAGGCGAAAAACTGTTTTTT	CASSQDTRGGEKLFF
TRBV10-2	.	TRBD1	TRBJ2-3	TGCGCCAGCAGTTATCAGGGGGCGGATACGCAGTATTTT	CASSYQGADTQYF
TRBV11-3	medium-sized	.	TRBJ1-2	TGTGCCAGCAGCTTAGTAGGCGGAAACTATGGCTACACCTTC	CASSLVGGNYGYTF
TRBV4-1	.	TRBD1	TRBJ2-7	TGCGCCAGCAGCCAAGATTCAGGGGGCTACGAGCAGTACTTC	CASSQDSGGYEQYF
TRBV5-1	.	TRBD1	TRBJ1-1	TGCGCCAGCAGGTTGACGGGGACAGACACTGAAGCTTTCTTT	CASRLTGTDTEAFF
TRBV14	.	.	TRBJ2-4	TGTGCCAGCAGCCAAGTGAGGGAAATTCAGTACTTC	CASSQVREIQYF
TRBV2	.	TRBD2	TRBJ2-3	TGTGCCAGCAGTATGACTAGCGGGAGGGATACGCAGTATTTT	CASSMTSGRDTQYF
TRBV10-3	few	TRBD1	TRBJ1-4	TGTGCCAGCCGCTCCGGGACAGTCTTTAATGAAAAACTGTTTTTT	CASRSGTVFNEKLFF
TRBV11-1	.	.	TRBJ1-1	TGTGCCAGCAGCTTAGGAGGGGTGAACACTGAAGCTTTCTTT	CASSLGGVNTEAFF
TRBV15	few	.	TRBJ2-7	TGTGCCACCAGCAGAGGTCGGACCTCCTACGAGCAGTACTTC	CATSRGRTSYEQYF
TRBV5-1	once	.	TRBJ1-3	TGCGCCAGCTCGGAGGGGGTCTCTGGAAACACCATATATTTT	CASSEGVSGNTIYF
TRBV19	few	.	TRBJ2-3	TGTGCCAGTAGTATACAGAATAACGCAGATACGCAGTATTTT	CASSIQNNADTQYF